This T cell receptor beta chain came from a study of blood T cell repertoires in COVID-19. Repertoires were generated with immunoSEQ multiplex PCR, while TCRdb's copy carries only in-frame clones and drops some. In the table there are 200,000 to 250,000 clones, roughly 90% of which are singletons. Sequenced input: peripheral blood. The source of this sequence is a woman aged 55-69 years with acute or convalescent COVID-19.

This CDR3 is CASSIVGGRVGYQPQHF. CDR3 sequence (DNA): TGTGCCAGTAGTATAGTAGGAGGAAGGGTAGGTTATCAGCCCCAGCATTTT. The chain has TRBV19 and TRBJ1-5, with D unresolved. The CDR3 runs 17 residues. V was pared by 1 base and J by 5 bases, with 18 bases between. Per the germline V gene, CDR1 is LNHDA and CDR2 is SQIVND (reference sequence).